This T cell receptor (beta chain) was profiled in a study of T cells in Graves' hyperthyroidism and ophthalmopathy. Whole-study results and caveats: Before onset, by a median of about six months, the model predicted ophthalmopathy.

In its sample, this clonotype was seen many times. What it binds is not known. The V segment lost 0 bases and the J segment 4 bases; nucleotides outside the gene matches: 4. The CDR3 has 15 residues. Germline CDR1 reads DFQATT; CDR2 reads SNEGSKA (reference sequence). RNA transcripts served as the template for amplifying TCR beta CDR3 regions. TCR CDR3 underwent first-round RT-PCR with the HTBI primer set. TCRdb re-analysed the multiplex PCR reads in MiXCR, keeping a single row per CDR3 protein. The repertoire holds around 300,000 distinct CDR3 sequences, roughly an eighth seen once, with 7.9% in the top ten.

The sequence came from a woman between 35 and 50 years old with Graves' hyperthyroidism. The sequenced material came from blood. The chain joins TRBV20-1 to TRBJ2-3, with 10 bases identical to TRBD2. Here the CDR3 reads CSAREPSGSSDTQYF. In DNA, the CDR3 is TGCAGTGCTAGAGAACCTAGCGGGAGTTCAGATACGCAGTATTTT.